This TCR beta chain was captured in a study of shared clonotypes between healthy human individuals. TCRdb's table, derived via immunoSEQ multiplex PCR, lists solely in-frame clones and lacks some. The table lists hundreds of thousands of clones, 75% to 85% of them singletons. Germline V CDR1 and CDR2: SGHAT, FQNNGV. The V gene lost 3 bases and the J gene lost 6 bases, with 18 bases spanning the gap. The CDR3 loop spans 15 amino acids. Sequencing used PBMCs. The source of this sequence is a middle-aged woman in good health. Some clones in this sample may be carry-over from other donors' samples. The gene calls are TRBV11-2 and TRBJ2-7, with D possibly matching TRBD2 (7 bases). CDR3 amino acids: CASSLAGGRFVEQYF. The CDR3 DNA reads TGTGCCAGCAGCTTGGCCGGGGGGCGGTTCGTCGAGCAGTACTTC.